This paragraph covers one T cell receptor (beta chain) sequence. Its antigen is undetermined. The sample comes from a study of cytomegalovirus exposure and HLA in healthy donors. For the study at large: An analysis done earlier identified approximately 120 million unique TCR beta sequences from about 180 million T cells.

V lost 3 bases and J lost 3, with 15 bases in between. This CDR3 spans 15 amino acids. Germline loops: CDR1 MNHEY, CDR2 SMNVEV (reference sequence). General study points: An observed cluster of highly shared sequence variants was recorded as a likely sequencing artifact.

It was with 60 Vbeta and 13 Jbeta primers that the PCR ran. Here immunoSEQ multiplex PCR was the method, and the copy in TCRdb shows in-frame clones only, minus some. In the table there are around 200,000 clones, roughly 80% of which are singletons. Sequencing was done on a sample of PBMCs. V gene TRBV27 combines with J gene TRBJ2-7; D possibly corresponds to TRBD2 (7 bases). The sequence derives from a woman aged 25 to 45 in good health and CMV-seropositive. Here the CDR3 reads CASSFRGGGGYEQYF. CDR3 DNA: TGTGCCAGCAGTTTTAGGGGGGGCGGGGGCTACGAGCAGTACTTC.